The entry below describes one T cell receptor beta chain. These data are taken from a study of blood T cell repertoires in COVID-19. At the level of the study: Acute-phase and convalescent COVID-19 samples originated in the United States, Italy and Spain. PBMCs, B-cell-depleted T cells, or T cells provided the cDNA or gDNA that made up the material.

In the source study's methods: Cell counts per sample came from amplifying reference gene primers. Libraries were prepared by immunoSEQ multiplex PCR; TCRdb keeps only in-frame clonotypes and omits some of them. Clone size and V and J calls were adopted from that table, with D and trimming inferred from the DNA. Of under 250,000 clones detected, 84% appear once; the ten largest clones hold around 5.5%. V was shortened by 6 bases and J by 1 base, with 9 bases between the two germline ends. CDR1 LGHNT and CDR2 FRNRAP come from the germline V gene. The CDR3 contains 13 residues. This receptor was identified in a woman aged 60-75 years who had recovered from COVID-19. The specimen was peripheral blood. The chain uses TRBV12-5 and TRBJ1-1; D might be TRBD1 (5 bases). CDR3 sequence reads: CASGGRGNTEAFF. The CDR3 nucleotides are TGTGCTAGTGGCGGAAGGGGGAACACTGAAGCTTTCTTT.